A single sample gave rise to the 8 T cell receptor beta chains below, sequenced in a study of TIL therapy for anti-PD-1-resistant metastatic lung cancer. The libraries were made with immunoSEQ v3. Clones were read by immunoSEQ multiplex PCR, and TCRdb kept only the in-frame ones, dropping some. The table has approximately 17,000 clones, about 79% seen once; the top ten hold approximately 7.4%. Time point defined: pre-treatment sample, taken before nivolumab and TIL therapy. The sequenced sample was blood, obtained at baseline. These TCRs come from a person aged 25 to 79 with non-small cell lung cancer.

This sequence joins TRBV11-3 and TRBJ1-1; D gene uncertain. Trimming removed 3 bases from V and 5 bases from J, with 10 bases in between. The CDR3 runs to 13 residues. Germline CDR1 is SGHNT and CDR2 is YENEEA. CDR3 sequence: CASSLRVLTEAFF. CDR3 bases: TGTGCCAGCAGCTTGAGGGTGTTGACTGAAGCTTTCTTT.

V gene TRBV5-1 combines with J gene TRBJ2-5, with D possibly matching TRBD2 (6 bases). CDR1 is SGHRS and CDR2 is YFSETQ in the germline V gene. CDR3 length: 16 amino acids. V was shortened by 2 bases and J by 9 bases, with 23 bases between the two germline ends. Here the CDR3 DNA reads TGCGCCAGCAGCTTAAGCGGGCGTGGCGCAGGCGGGGCCCAGTACTTC. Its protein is CASSLSGRGAGGAQYF.

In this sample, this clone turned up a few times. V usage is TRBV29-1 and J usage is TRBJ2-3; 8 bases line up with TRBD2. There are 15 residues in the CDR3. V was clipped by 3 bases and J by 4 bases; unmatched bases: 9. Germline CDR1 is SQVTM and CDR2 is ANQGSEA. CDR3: CSVEAPGGTPDTQYF. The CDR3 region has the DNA TGCAGCGTTGAGGCGCCGGGGGGGACCCCAGATACGCAGTATTTT.

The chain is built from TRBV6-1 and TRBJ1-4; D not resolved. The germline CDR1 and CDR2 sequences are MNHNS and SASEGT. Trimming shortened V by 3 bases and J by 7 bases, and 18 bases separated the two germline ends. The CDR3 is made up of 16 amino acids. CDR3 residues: CASSDFYSAITEKLFF. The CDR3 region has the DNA TGTGCCAGCAGTGACTTCTATTCAGCAATTACTGAAAAACTGTTTTTT.

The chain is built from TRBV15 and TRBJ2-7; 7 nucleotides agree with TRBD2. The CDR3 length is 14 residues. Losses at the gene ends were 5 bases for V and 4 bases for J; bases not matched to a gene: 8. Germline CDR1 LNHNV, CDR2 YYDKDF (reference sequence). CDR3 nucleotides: TGTGCCACCAGCCCAGCGGGACCGTTTTACGAGCAGTACTTC. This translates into CATSPAGPFYEQYF.

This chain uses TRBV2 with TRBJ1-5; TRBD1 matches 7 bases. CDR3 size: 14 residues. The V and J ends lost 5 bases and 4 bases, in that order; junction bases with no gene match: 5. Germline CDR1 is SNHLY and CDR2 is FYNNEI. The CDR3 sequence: CASSLDRPNQPQHF. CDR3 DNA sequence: TGTGCCAGCAGTCTGGACAGGCCAAATCAGCCCCAGCATTTT. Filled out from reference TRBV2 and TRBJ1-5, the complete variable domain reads EPEVTQTPSHQVTQMGQEVILRCVPISNHLYFYWYRQILGQKVEFLVSFYNNEISEKSEIFDDQFSVERPDGSNFTLKIRSTKLEDSAMYFCASSLDRPNQPQHFGDGTRLSIL.

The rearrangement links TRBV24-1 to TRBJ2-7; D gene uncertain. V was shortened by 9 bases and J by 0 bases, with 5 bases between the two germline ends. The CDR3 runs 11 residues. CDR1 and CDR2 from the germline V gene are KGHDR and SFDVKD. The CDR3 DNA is TGTGCCACCGCGGACTCCTACGAGCAGTACTTC. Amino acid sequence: CATADSYEQYF.

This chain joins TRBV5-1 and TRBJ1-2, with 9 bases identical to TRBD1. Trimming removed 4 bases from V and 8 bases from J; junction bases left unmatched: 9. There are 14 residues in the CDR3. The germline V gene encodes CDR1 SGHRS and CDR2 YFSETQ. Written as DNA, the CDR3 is TGCGCCAGCAGCCCCTCGACAGGGGGGATAGGCTACACCTTC. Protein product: CASSPSTGGIGYTF.